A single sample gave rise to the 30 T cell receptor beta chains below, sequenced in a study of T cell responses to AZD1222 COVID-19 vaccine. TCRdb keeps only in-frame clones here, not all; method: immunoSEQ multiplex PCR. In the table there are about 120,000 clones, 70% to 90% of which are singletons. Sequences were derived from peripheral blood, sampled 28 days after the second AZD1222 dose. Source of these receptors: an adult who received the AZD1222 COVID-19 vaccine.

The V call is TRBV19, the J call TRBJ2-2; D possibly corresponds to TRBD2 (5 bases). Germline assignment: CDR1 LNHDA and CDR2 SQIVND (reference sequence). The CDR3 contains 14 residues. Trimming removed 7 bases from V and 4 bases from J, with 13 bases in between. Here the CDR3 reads CASIGLIGTGELFF. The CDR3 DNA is TGTGCCAGTATAGGACTGATTGGCACCGGGGAGCTGTTTTTT.

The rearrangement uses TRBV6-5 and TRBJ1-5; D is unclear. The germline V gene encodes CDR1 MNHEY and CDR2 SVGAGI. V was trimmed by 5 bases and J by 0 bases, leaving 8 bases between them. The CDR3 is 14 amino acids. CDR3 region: CASSPDPSNQPQHF. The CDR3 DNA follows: TGTGCCAGCAGTCCTGACCCTAGCAATCAGCCCCAGCATTTT.

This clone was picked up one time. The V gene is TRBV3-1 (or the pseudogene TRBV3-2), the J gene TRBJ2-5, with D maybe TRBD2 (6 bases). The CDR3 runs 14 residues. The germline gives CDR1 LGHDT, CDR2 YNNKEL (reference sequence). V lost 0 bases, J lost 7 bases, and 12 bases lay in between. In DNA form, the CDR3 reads TGTGCCAGCAGCCAAGACGGGGGATGGGGGACCCAGTACTTC. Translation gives CASSQDGGWGTQYF.

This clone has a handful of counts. The CDR3 loop reads CASSSASSYEQYF. CDR3 bases: TGTGCCAGCAGTTCGGCCAGCTCCTACGAGCAGTACTTC. This sequence joins TRBV12-3 or TRBV12-4 and TRBJ2-7; D not certain. The CDR3 extends over 13 amino acids. Trimming cost V 4 bases and J 0 bases, with 7 bases left between them.

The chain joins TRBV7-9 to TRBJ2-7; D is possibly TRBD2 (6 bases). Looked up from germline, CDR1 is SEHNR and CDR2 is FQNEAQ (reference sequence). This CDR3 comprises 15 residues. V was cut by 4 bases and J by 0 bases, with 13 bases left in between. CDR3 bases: TGTGCCAGCAGCTGGAGGGACGACCTCTCCTACGAGCAGTACTTC. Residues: CASSWRDDLSYEQYF.

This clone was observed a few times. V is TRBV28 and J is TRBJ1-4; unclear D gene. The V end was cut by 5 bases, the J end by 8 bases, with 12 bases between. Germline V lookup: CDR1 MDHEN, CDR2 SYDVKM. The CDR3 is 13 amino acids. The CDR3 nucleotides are TGTGCCAGCAGTCTCGGGCCTAGGGAAAAACTGTTTTTT. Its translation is CASSLGPREKLFF.

The CDR3 loop is CASSMSAPEGYTF. Here the CDR3 DNA reads TGTGCCAGTAGTATGAGTGCCCCGGAGGGCTACACCTTC. The chain is built from TRBV19 and TRBJ1-2; D unresolved. Germline V CDR1 and CDR2: LNHDA, SQIVND (reference sequence). This CDR3 has 13 residues. Trimming cost V 3 bases and J 8 bases, with 13 bases left between them.

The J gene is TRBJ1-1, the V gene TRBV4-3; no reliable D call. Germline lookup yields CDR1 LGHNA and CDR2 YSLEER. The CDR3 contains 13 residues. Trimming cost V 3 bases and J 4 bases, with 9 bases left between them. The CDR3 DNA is TGCGCCAGCAGCCATTCGGTGTCCACTGAAGCTTTCTTT. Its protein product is CASSHSVSTEAFF.

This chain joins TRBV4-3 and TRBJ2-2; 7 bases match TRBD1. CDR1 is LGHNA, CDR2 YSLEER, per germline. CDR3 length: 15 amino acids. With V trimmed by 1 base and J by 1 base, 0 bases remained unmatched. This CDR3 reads CASSQGTGNTGELFF. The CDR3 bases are TGCGCCAGCAGCCAAGGGACAGGGAACACCGGGGAGCTGTTTTTT.

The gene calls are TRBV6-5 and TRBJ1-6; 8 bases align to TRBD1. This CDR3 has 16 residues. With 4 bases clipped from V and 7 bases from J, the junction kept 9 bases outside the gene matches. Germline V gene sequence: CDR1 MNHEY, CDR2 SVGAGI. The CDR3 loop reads CASSSPTGVLNSPLHF. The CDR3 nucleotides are TGTGCCAGCAGTTCGCCGACAGGGGTATTGAATTCACCCCTCCACTTT.

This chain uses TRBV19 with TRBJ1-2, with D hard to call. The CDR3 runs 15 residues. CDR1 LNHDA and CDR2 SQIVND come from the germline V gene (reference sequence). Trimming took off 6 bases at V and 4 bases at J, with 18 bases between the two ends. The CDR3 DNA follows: TGTGCCAGTAGCCTGAGAGAGGGCCCAGCCTATGGCTACACCTTC. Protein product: CASSLREGPAYGYTF.

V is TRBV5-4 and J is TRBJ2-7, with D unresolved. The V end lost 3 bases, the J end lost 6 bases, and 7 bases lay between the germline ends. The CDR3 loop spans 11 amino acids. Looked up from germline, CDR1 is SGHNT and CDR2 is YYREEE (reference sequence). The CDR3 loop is CASSSNTEQYF. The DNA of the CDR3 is TGTGCCAGCAGCTCGAACACCGAGCAGTACTTC.

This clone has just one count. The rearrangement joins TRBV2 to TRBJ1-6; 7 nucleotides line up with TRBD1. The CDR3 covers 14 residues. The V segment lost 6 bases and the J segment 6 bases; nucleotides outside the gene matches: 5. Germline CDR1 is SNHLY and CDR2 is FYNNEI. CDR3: CASSTGAGNSPLHF. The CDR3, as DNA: TGTGCCAGCAGCACAGGGGCGGGTAATTCACCCCTCCACTTT.

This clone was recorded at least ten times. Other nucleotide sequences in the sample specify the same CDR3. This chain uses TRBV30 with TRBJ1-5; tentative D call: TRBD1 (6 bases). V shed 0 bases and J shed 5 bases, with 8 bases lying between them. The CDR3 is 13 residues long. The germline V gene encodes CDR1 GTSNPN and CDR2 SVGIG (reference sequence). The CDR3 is CAWSVGGDQPQHF. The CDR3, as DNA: TGTGCCTGGAGTGTAGGGGGGGATCAGCCCCAGCATTTT. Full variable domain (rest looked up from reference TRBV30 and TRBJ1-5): SQTIHQWPATLVQPVGSPLSLECTVEGTSNPNLYWYRQAAGRGLQLLFYSVGIGQISSEVPQNLSASRPQDRQFILSSKKLLLSDSGFYLCAWSVGGDQPQHFGDGTRLSIL.

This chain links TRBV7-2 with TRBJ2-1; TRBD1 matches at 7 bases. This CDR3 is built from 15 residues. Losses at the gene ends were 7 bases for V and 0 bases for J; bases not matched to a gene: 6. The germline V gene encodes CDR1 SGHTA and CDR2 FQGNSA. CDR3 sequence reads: CASIDRDSSYNEQFF. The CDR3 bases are TGTGCCAGCATCGATCGGGACAGCTCCTACAATGAGCAGTTCTTC.

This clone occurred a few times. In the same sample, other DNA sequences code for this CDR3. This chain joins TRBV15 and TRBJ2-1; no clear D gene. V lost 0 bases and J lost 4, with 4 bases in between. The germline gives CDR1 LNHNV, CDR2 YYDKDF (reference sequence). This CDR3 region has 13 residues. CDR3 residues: CATSRDGYNEQFF. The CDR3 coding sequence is TGTGCCACCAGCAGAGATGGGTACAATGAGCAGTTCTTC.

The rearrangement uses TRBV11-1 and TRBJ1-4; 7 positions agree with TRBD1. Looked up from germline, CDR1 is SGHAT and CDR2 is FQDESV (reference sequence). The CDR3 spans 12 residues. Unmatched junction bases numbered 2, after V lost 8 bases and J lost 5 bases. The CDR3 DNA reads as TGTGCCAGCGGGACAGTAAATGAAAAACTGTTTTTT. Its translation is CASGTVNEKLFF. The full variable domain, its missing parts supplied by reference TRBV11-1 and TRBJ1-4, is EAEVAQSPRYKITEKSQAVAFWCDPISGHATLYWYRQILGQGPELLVQFQDESVVDDSQLPKDRFSAERLKGVDSTLKIQPAELGDSAMYLCASGTVNEKLFFGSGTQLSVL.

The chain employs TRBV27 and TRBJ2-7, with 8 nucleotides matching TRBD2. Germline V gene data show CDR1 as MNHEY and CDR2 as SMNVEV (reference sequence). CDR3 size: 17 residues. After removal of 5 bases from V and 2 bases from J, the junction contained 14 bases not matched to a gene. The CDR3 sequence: CASSKLVSGGTAYEQYF. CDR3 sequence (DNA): TGTGCCAGCAGTAAACTGGTCTCGGGGGGGACTGCCTACGAGCAGTACTTC.

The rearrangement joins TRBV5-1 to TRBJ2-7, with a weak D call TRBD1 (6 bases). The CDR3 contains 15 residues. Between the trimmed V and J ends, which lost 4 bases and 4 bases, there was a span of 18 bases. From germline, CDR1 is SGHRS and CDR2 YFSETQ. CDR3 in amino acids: CASSIISGTSYEQYF. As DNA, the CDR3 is TGCGCCAGCAGCATAATTTCCGGGACATCATACGAGCAGTACTTC. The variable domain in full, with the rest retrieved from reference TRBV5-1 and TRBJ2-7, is KAGVTQTPRYLIKTRGQQVTLSCSPISGHRSVSWYQQTPGQGLQFLFEYFSETQRNKGNFPGRFSGRQFSNSRSEMNVSTLELGDSALYLCASSIISGTSYEQYFGPGTRLTVT.

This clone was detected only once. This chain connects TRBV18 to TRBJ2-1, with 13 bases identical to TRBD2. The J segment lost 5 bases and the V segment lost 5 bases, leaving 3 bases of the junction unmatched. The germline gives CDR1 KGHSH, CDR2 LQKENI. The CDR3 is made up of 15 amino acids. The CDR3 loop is CASSELAGGHNEQFF. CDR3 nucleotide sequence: TGTGCCAGCTCAGAACTAGCGGGGGGGCACAATGAGCAGTTCTTC.

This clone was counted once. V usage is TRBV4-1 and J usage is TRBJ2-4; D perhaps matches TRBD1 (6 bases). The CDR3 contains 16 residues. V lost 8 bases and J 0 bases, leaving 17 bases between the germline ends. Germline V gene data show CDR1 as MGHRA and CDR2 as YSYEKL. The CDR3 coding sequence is TGCGCCAGCGGGGCAGGGGAGAAGGGAGCCAAAAACATTCAGTACTTC. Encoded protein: CASGAGEKGAKNIQYF.

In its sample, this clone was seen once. CDR3 coding DNA: TGTGCCAGCTCACCAGACTTCGGGGAGACCCAGTACTTC. Its protein product is CASSPDFGETQYF. The V gene is TRBV18, the J gene TRBJ2-5; D call uncertain. Germline CDR1 KGHSH, CDR2 LQKENI. V shed 2 bases and J shed 5 bases, with 9 bases lying between them. This CDR3 is 13 amino acids long.

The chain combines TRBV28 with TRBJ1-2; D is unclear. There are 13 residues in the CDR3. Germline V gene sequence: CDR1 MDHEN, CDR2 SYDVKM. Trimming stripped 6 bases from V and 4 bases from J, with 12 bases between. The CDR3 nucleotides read TGTGCCAGCAGGGGTTTCGGGAGCTATGGCTACACCTTC. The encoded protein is CASRGFGSYGYTF.

The DNA for the CDR3 is TGTGCCAGCGGCGACAGGGTAGGTCAGCCCCAGCATTTT. Protein sequence: CASGDRVGQPQHF. The V call is TRBV7-2, the J call TRBJ1-5, with 7 bases that match TRBD1. The V gene's germline CDR1 is SGHTA and CDR2 FQGNSA. This CDR3 comprises 13 residues. J was trimmed by 6 bases and V by 8 bases; bases with no gene match: 7.

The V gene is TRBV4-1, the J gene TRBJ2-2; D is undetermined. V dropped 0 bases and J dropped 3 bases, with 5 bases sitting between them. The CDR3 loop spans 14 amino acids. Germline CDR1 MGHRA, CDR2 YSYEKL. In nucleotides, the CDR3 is TGCGCCAGCAGCCAAGATCCTGACACCGGGGAGCTGTTTTTT. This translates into CASSQDPDTGELFF.

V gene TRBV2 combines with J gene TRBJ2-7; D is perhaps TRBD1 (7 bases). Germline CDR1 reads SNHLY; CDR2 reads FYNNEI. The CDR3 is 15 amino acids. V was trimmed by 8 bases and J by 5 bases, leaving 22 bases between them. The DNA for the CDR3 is TGTGCCAGCTACGGGACAGTCAAGCCGGGGGACGAGCAGTACTTC. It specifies CASYGTVKPGDEQYF.

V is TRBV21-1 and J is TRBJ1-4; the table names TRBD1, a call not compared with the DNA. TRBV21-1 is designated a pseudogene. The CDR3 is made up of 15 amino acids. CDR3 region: CASSTSQGAREKLFF. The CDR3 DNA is TGTGCCAGCAGCACGTCTCAGGGGGCGCGCGAAAAACTGTTTTTT.

The CDR3 sequence is CASSRGDTQYF. CDR3 bases: TGTGCCAGCAGTCGAGGGGATACGCAGTATTTT. This chain links TRBV6-5 with TRBJ2-3; maybe TRBD2 (5 bases). This CDR3 is built from 11 residues. CDR1 MNHEY and CDR2 SVGAGI come from the germline V gene. Trimming cost V 5 bases and J 6 bases, with 6 bases left between them.

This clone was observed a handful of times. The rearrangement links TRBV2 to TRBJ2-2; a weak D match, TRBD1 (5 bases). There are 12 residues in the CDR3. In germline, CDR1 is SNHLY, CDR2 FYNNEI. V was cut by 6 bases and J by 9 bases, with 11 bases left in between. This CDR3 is CASSAGFRELFF. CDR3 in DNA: TGTGCCAGCAGCGCAGGGTTCCGGGAGCTGTTTTTT.

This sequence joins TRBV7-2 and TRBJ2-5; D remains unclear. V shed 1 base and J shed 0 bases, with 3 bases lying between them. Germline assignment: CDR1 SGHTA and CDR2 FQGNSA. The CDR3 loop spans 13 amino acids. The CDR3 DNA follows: TGTGCCAGCAGCTTAGAGTACCAAGAGACCCAGTACTTC. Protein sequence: CASSLEYQETQYF.